This T cell receptor beta chain came from a study of shared clonotypes between healthy human individuals. Notes on the study in general: Sampling covered blood only; tissue repertoires likely differ.

Naive CD8 cells comprised CD45RO-negative, CCR7-positively selected cells, excluding terminally differentiated effector memory CD45RA+ cells. None of the donors, who were healthy HIV-negative adults, had recently had acute infections or vaccinations. At deep level, the assay was performed. How the authors handled the data: Filtering differed since immunoSEQ provided only junctions, with no quality scores. Clones were read by immunoSEQ multiplex PCR, and TCRdb kept only the in-frame ones, dropping some. The V and J calls and clone size were taken over from that table, and D and trimming were inferred from the DNA. The repertoire holds hundreds of thousands of clones, with roughly 96% as singletons. V was clipped by 6 bases and J by 1 base, with 16 bases between them. The germline V gene has CDR1 MDHEN and CDR2 SYDVKM. The CDR3 is 15 amino acids. Points on this clone: Antigen unknown.

Material for sequencing was naive CD8+ T cells sorted from blood. The chain joins TRBV28 to TRBJ2-7; either TRBD1 or TRBD2 may supply D (6 bases each). The sequence came from a woman in her 30s in good health. For the CDR3, the DNA is TGTGCCAGCAGCCATAACAGGGAGGATTCCTACGAGCAGTACTTC. Residues: CASSHNREDSYEQYF.